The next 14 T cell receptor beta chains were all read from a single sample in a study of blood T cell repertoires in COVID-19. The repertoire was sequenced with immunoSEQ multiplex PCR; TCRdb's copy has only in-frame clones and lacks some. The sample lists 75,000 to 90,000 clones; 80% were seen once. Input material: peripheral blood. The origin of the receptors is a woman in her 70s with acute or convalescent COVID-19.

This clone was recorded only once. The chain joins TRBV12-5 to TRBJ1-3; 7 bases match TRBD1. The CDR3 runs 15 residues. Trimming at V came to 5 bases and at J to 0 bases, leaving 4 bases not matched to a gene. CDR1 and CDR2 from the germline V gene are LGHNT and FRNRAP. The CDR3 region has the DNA TGTGCTAGTGGTGGACAGGCAAGCTCTGGAAACACCATATATTTT. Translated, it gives CASGGQASSGNTIYF.

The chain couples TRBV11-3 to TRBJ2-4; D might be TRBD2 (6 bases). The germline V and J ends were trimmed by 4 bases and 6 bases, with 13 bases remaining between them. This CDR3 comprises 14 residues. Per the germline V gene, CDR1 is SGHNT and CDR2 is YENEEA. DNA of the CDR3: TGTGCCAGCAGCTCGGGACTCTGGCGAAACATTCAGTACTTC. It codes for CASSSGLWRNIQYF.

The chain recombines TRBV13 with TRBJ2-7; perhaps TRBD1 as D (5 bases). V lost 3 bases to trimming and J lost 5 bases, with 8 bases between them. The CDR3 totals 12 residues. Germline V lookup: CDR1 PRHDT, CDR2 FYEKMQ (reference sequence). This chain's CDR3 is CASSLEGDEQYF. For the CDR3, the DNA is TGTGCCAGCAGCTTGGAAGGGGACGAGCAGTACTTC.

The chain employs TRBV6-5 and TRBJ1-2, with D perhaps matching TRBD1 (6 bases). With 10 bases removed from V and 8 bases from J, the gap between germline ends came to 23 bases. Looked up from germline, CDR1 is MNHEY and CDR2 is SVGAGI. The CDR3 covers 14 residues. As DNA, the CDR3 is TGTGCCATCACACTTGGGGGGGCAGGGAACGGCTACACCTTC. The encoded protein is CAITLGGAGNGYTF.

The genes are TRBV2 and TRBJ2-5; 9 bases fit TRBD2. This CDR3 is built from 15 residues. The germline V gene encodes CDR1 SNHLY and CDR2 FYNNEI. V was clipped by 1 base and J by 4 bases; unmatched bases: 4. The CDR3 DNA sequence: TGTGCCAGCAGTGAAGAAGCGGGGGGCGGAGAGACCCAGTACTTC. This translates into CASSEEAGGGETQYF.

The CDR3: CASSYWNRDTEAFF. In DNA, the CDR3 is TGTGCCAGCAGTTATTGGAACAGGGACACTGAAGCTTTCTTT. The gene calls are TRBV6-1 and TRBJ1-1; maybe TRBD1 (6 bases). This CDR3 has 14 amino acids. V lost 5 bases, J lost 3 bases, and 13 bases lay in between. CDR1 is MNHNS and CDR2 is SASEGT in the germline V gene.

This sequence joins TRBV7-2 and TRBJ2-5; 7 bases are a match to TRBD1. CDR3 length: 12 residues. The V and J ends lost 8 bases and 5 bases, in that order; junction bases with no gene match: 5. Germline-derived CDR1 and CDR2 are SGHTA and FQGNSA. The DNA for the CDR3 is TGTGCCAGCGCGGTGACAGGGGAGACCCAGTACTTC. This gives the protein CASAVTGETQYF.

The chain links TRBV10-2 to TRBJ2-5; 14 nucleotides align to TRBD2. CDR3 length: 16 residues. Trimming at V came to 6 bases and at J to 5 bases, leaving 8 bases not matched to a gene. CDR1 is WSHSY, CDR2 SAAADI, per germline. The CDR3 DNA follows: TGCGCCAGCAGCCCGACTAGCGGGGGGGCCGTTGAGACCCAGTACTTC. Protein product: CASSPTSGGAVETQYF.

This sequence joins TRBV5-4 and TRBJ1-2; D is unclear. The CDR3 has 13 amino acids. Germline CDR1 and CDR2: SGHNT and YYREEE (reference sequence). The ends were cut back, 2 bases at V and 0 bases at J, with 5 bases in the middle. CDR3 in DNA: TGTGCCAGCAGCTTTGTAGCTAACTATGGCTACACCTTC. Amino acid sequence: CASSFVANYGYTF. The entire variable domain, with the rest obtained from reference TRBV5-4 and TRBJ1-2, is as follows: ETGVTQSPTHLIKTRGQQVTLRCSSQSGHNTVSWYQQALGQGPQFIFQYYREEENGRGNFPPRFSGLQFPNYSSELNVNALELDDSALYLCASSFVANYGYTFGSGTRLTVV.

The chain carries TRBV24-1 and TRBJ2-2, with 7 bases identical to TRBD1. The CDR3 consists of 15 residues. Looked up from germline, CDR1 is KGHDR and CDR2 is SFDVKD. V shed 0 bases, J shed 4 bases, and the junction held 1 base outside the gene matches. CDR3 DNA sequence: TGTGCCACCAGTGATTTGGGACAGGTCACCGGGGAGCTGTTTTTT. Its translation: CATSDLGQVTGELFF.

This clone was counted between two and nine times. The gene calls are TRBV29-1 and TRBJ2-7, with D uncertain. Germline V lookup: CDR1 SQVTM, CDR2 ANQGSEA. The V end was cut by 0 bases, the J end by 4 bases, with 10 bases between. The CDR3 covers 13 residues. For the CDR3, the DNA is TGCAGCGTTGAAGATCGAACAGATTACGAGCAGTACTTC. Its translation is CSVEDRTDYEQYF.

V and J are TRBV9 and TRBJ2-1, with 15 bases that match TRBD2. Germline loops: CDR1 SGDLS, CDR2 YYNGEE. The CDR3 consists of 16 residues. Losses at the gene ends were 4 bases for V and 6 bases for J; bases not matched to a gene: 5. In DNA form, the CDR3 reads TGTGCCAGCAGCATAGAGGGACTAGCGGGGGGCAATGAGCAGTTCTTC. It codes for CASSIEGLAGGNEQFF.

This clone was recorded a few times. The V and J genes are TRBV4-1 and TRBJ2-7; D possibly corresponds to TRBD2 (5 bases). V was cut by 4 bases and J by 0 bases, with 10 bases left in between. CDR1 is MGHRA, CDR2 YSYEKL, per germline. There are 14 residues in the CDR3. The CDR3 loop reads CASSPEGGSYEQYF. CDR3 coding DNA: TGCGCCAGCAGCCCCGAGGGTGGCTCCTACGAGCAGTACTTC.

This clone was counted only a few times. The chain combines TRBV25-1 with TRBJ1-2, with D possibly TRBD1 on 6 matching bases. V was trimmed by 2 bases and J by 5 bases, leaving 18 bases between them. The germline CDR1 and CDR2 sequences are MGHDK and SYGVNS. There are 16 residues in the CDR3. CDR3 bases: TGTGCCAGCAGTGAAAGGGGGAAGACAGGCGGGTATGGCTACACCTTC. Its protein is CASSERGKTGGYGYTF.